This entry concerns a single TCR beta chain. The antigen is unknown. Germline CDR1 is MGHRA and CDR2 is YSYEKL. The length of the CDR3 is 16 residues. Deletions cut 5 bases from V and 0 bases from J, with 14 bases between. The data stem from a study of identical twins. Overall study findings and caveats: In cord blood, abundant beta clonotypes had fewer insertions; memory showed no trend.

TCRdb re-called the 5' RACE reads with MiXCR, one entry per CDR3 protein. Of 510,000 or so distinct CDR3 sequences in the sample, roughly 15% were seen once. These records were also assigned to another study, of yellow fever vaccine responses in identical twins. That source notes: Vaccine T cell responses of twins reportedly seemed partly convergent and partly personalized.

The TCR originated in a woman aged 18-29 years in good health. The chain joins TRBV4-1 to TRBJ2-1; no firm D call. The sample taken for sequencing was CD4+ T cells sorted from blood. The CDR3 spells CASSSSVWSSYNEQFF. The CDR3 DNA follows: TGCGCCAGCAGCTCATCGGTGTGGAGCTCCTACAATGAGCAGTTCTTC.